The following is a T cell receptor (beta chain) sequence with its context. The antigen is not known. This sample was taken from a study of cytomegalovirus exposure and HLA in healthy donors. PCR employed 60 Vbeta and 13 Jbeta primers. Repertoires were generated with immunoSEQ multiplex PCR, while TCRdb's copy carries only in-frame clones and drops some. The sample yields some 200,000 clones, 80% to 85% seen once. Findings of the study overall: For presence/absence analyses, sequencing depth was assumed to be roughly uniform across donors. Specificity for CMV antigens was confirmed in vitro for a few of the CMV-associated chains.

The sequenced sample consisted of PBMCs. The sequence came from a woman aged 45-65 years in good health and CMV-seropositive.

The CDR3 region is CASSTSWGLYGYTF. The DNA of the CDR3 is TGTGCCAGCAGCACTAGTTGGGGTCTCTATGGCTACACCTTC. The rearrangement joins TRBV7-2 to TRBJ1-2; D unclear. Looked up from germline, CDR1 is SGHTA and CDR2 is FQGNSA. V lost 5 bases and J lost 4, with 14 bases in between. The CDR3 covers 14 residues.